The 27 T cell receptor beta chains in this list originate from one sample, sequenced in a study of blood T cell repertoires in COVID-19. TCRdb's table, derived via immunoSEQ multiplex PCR, lists solely in-frame clones and lacks some. The sample shows some 340,000 clones, around 88% of them seen only once. Sequences were obtained from peripheral blood. These receptors came from a man aged 30 to 45 with active or convalescent COVID-19.

The sample holds a few counts of this clone. J is TRBJ1-3 and V is TRBV19, with TRBD1 identical over 10 bases. Germline V lookup: CDR1 LNHDA, CDR2 SQIVND (reference sequence). Germline trimming cut 6 bases from V and 0 bases from J; bases unmatched to any gene: 5. CDR3 length: 16 residues. The CDR3 loop is CASSAGQGTSGNTIYF. The CDR3 region has the DNA TGTGCCAGTAGCGCGGGACAGGGGACCTCTGGAAACACCATATATTTT.

This clone was counted once. The chain links TRBV4-3 to TRBJ2-3; TRBD2 matches 11 bases. V trimming: 0 bases; J trimming: 5 bases; junction bases outside the gene matches: 1. The CDR3 is made up of 15 amino acids. Looked up from germline, CDR1 is LGHNA and CDR2 is YSLEER. The chain's CDR3 is CASSQELAGVDTQYF. In DNA, the CDR3 is TGCGCCAGCAGCCAAGAACTAGCGGGAGTAGATACGCAGTATTTT.

J is TRBJ1-6 and V is TRBV20-1; 9 bases fit TRBD1. V lost 3 bases, J lost 9 bases, and 6 bases stayed unmatched. CDR3 size: 14 residues. Germline loops: CDR1 DFQATT, CDR2 SNEGSKA (reference sequence). CDR3 in DNA: TGCAGTGCTAGTGCCGGGACAGGGATTTCACCCCTCCACTTT. Translation: CSASAGTGISPLHF.

J is TRBJ2-3 and V is TRBV4-3; weak D call: TRBD2 (6 bases). Germline CDR1 reads LGHNA; CDR2 reads YSLEER. CDR3 size: 16 residues. V shed 3 bases and J shed 6 bases, with 19 bases lying between them. The CDR3 sequence: CASSHGLFGAEDTQYF. The CDR3 nucleotides are TGCGCCAGCAGCCATGGACTATTTGGGGCCGAGGATACGCAGTATTTT.

This clone has only one observation. J is TRBJ2-1 and V is TRBV10-3; weak D call: TRBD1 (6 bases). V lost 10 bases and J 6 bases, leaving 16 bases between the germline ends. There are 13 residues in the CDR3. Germline V lookup: CDR1 ENHRY, CDR2 SYGVKD. DNA for the CDR3: TGTGCCACCTATCAGACAGGAGGCAATGAGCAGTTCTTC. Protein product: CATYQTGGNEQFF.

This clone was detected only once. The chain joins TRBV3-1 (or the pseudogene TRBV3-2) to TRBJ2-7, with 7 bases identical to TRBD2. The germline gives CDR1 LGHDT, CDR2 YNNKEL (reference sequence). The length of the CDR3 is 14 residues. With 4 bases clipped from V and 2 bases from J, the junction kept 5 bases outside the gene matches. The CDR3 spells CASSPPSGPYEQYF. CDR3 in DNA: TGTGCCAGCAGCCCCCCTAGCGGCCCCTACGAGCAGTACTTC.

This chain joins TRBV5-1 and TRBJ2-1; D is undetermined. The CDR3 has 12 amino acids. Germline CDR1 reads SGHRS; CDR2 reads YFSETQ. V lost 4 bases to trimming and J lost 8 bases, with 10 bases between them. The chain's CDR3 is CASSPLTDEQFF. CDR3 coding DNA: TGCGCCAGCAGCCCCCTAACGGATGAGCAGTTCTTC. Variable domain in full (rest from reference TRBV5-1 and TRBJ2-1): KAGVTQTPRYLIKTRGQQVTLSCSPISGHRSVSWYQQTPGQGLQFLFEYFSETQRNKGNFPGRFSGRQFSNSRSEMNVSTLELGDSALYLCASSPLTDEQFFGPGTRLTVL.

In its sample, this clone was seen once. The chain combines TRBV30 with TRBJ1-1, with D possibly being TRBD1 (5 bases). CDR1 and CDR2 (germline): GTSNPN, SVGIG (reference sequence). Trimming removed 5 bases at V and 4 bases at J, with 14 bases between. The length of the CDR3 is 13 residues. CDR3 sequence (DNA): TGTGCCTGGGATCGACAGAGAGGCACTGAAGCTTTCTTT. Encoded protein: CAWDRQRGTEAFF.

The V call is TRBV11-3, the J call TRBJ2-3; 12 bases are a match to TRBD2. The CDR3 is 15 amino acids. V trimming: 5 bases; J trimming: 1 base; junction bases outside the gene matches: 1. CDR1 is SGHNT, CDR2 YENEEA, per germline. The CDR3 sequence: CASSRLAGGTDTQYF. DNA for the CDR3: TGTGCCAGCAGCCGACTAGCGGGAGGCACAGATACGCAGTATTTT.

The genes are TRBV7-6 and TRBJ2-7; the D is unclear. Deletions cut 3 bases from V and 1 base from J, with 10 bases between. The CDR3 covers 14 residues. Germline CDR1 and CDR2: SGHVS and FNYEAQ. The DNA for the CDR3 is TGTGCCAGCAGCTTCATGGGCCCGTCCTACGAGCAGTACTTC. It translates to CASSFMGPSYEQYF.

This chain links TRBV4-3 with TRBJ2-1; 8 positions match TRBD2. Germline V gene lookup returns CDR1 LGHNA and CDR2 YSLEER. This CDR3 contains 16 residues. V lost 1 base, J lost 8 bases, and 10 bases stayed unmatched. CDR3 bases: TGCGCCAGCAGCCAAGTATACAGCGGGAGAGAAGATGAGCAGTTCTTC. Translating gives CASSQVYSGREDEQFF.

The chain is built from TRBV30 and TRBJ2-5, with D perhaps TRBD2 (5 bases). Deletions cut 5 bases from V and 2 bases from J, with 15 bases between. This CDR3 has 14 amino acids. Looked up from germline, CDR1 is GTSNPN and CDR2 is SVGIG (reference sequence). The CDR3 DNA reads as TGTGCCTGGGAGCCCTTGCCGGGGCAAGAGACCCAGTACTTC. This encodes CAWEPLPGQETQYF.

The chain is built from TRBV5-6 and TRBJ1-1; unclear D gene. The CDR3 contains 12 residues. V was clipped by 4 bases and J by 8 bases, with 12 bases between them. CDR1 is SGHDT and CDR2 is YYEEEE in the germline V gene. The CDR3 is CASSPRTGEAFF. CDR3 nucleotides: TGTGCCAGCAGCCCTCGCACCGGGGAAGCTTTCTTT.

This clone occurred a few times. The V gene is TRBV7-9, the J gene TRBJ1-2; D remains ambiguous. Germline V gene data show CDR1 as SEHNR and CDR2 as FQNEAQ (reference sequence). V was trimmed by 3 bases and J by 0 bases, leaving 8 bases between them. This CDR3 has 14 amino acids. The CDR3: CASSFTVANYGYTF. In DNA, the CDR3 is TGTGCCAGCAGCTTCACCGTAGCTAACTATGGCTACACCTTC.

The rearrangement uses TRBV5-1 and TRBJ2-7, with 9 bases identical to TRBD2. Germline assignment: CDR1 SGHRS and CDR2 YFSETQ. CDR3 length equals 15 residues. V shed 2 bases and J 3 bases; nucleotides not matched to a gene: 6. CDR3 DNA sequence: TGCGCCAGCAGCTTCCTAGCGGGGCCACACTACGAGCAGTACTTC. This sequence encodes CASSFLAGPHYEQYF.

The V and J genes are TRBV4-3 and TRBJ2-1; D is ambiguous. Germline values: CDR1 LGHNA, CDR2 YSLEER. The CDR3 is 16 residues long. V was shortened by 2 bases and J by 0 bases, with 11 bases between the two germline ends. CDR3 nucleotide sequence: TGCGCCAGCAGCCAAAGTGGTCCCAGCTCCTACAATGAGCAGTTCTTC. Translated: CASSQSGPSSYNEQFF.

The chain joins TRBV4-3 to TRBJ2-2; tentatively, D is TRBD2 (6 bases). Looked up from germline, CDR1 is LGHNA and CDR2 is YSLEER. The CDR3 is made up of 15 amino acids. Trimming took off 1 base at V and 4 bases at J, with 10 bases between the two ends. CDR3 region: CASSQVDYLTGELFF. In DNA, the CDR3 is TGCGCCAGCAGCCAAGTGGACTATCTCACCGGGGAGCTGTTTTTT.

This chain connects TRBV6-5 to TRBJ1-5; 10 nucleotides match TRBD1. This CDR3 contains 13 residues. The V and J ends lost 6 bases and 6 bases, in that order; junction bases with no gene match: 2. From germline, CDR1 is MNHEY and CDR2 SVGAGI. The chain's CDR3 is CASRGTGVQPQHF. In DNA, the CDR3 is TGTGCCAGCAGGGGGACAGGGGTTCAGCCCCAGCATTTT.

The gene calls are TRBV5-1 and TRBJ2-1; 12 nucleotides agree with TRBD2. The ends lost 7 bases at V and 1 base at J; junction bases unmatched: 12. Germline assignment: CDR1 SGHRS and CDR2 YFSETQ. The CDR3 is 18 residues long. The DNA of the CDR3 is TGCGCCAGCGGCGGGGCTAGCGGGGGGGCCGGGTCCTACAATGAGCAGTTCTTC. This encodes CASGGASGGAGSYNEQFF.

The chain has TRBV7-9 and TRBJ2-3; D is undetermined. The CDR3 is made up of 14 amino acids. The germline V gene encodes CDR1 SEHNR and CDR2 FQNEAQ (reference sequence). V lost 6 bases and J 2 bases, leaving 12 bases between the germline ends. The CDR3 loop is CASSTPTPTDTQYF. CDR3 DNA: TGTGCCAGCAGTACGCCCACTCCCACAGATACGCAGTATTTT. The whole variable domain, filled in from reference TRBV7-9 and TRBJ2-3, reads DTGVSQNPRHKITKRGQNVTFRCDPISEHNRLYWYRQTLGQGPEFLTYFQNEAQLEKSRLLSDRFSAERPKGSFSTLEIQRTEQGDSAMYLCASSTPTPTDTQYFGPGTRLTVL.

The chain employs TRBV7-9 and TRBJ2-7; tentatively, D is TRBD2 (6 bases). The CDR3 spans 15 residues. The V gene's germline CDR1 is SEHNR and CDR2 FQNEAQ (reference sequence). V was shortened by 0 bases and J by 6 bases, with 15 bases between the two germline ends. As DNA, the CDR3 is TGTGCCAGCAGCTTAGCGGTGACTAGATTCGGCGAGCAGTACTTC. Translating it yields CASSLAVTRFGEQYF.

The rearrangement links TRBV2 to TRBJ1-1, with TRBD1 identical over 8 bases. The CDR3 is 13 residues long. Germline loops: CDR1 SNHLY, CDR2 FYNNEI. Unmatched junction bases numbered 16, after V lost 10 bases and J lost 12 bases. Here the CDR3 DNA reads TGTGCCATCCGCAGGGGGCCTCCCCCCAGGACTTTCTTT. Translated: CAIRRGPPPRTFF.

Details on this clone: A much more abundant neighbour one base away suggests this may be a read error. This sequence joins TRBV28 and TRBJ2-7, with 12 nucleotides matching TRBD2. Germline CDR1 reads MDHEN; CDR2 reads SYDVKM. Trimming cost V 5 bases and J 1 base; bases outside gene matches: 0. The CDR3 runs 14 residues. The CDR3 bases are TGTGCCAGCAGTGGACTAGCGGGGTCCTACGAGCAGTACTTC. Residues: CASSGLAGSYEQYF.

The chain employs TRBV5-4 and TRBJ2-6, with D tentatively TRBD1 (6 bases). This CDR3 region has 14 residues. The V and J ends lost 4 bases and 4 bases respectively, with 9 bases between them. Germline values: CDR1 SGHNT, CDR2 YYREEE (reference sequence). CDR3 amino acids: CASSQGSGANVLTF. CDR3 bases: TGTGCCAGCAGCCAGGGGTCCGGGGCCAACGTCCTGACTTTC. Combining the CDR3 with reference TRBV5-4 and TRBJ2-6 gives the whole variable domain ETGVTQSPTHLIKTRGQQVTLRCSSQSGHNTVSWYQQALGQGPQFIFQYYREEENGRGNFPPRFSGLQFPNYSSELNVNALELDDSALYLCASSQGSGANVLTFGAGSRLTVL.

The chain joins TRBV9 to TRBJ2-7; a weak D match, TRBD2 (5 bases). This CDR3 is built from 13 residues. Germline-derived CDR1 and CDR2 are SGDLS and YYNGEE. The V end lost 4 bases, the J end lost 4 bases, and 12 bases lay between the germline ends. The CDR3 is CASSPGSFYEQYF. The CDR3, as DNA: TGTGCCAGCAGCCCTGGGAGTTTTTACGAGCAGTACTTC.

The chain recombines TRBV7-8 with TRBJ2-1; 7 positions agree with TRBD1. Germline CDR1 is SGHVS and CDR2 is FQNEAQ. With 5 bases clipped from V and 10 bases from J, the junction kept 2 bases outside the gene matches. CDR3 size: 11 residues. Here the CDR3 reads CASSLDREQFF. CDR3 in DNA: TGTGCCAGCAGCCTGGACAGGGAGCAGTTCTTC.

This sequence joins TRBV3-1 (or the pseudogene TRBV3-2) and TRBJ2-3, with 8 positions matching TRBD2. The V gene's germline CDR1 is LGHDT and CDR2 YNNKEL (reference sequence). This CDR3 spans 16 amino acids. V shed 6 bases, J shed 2 bases, and the junction held 10 bases outside the gene matches. CDR3 loop: CASSPVGSGATDTQYF. In DNA form, the CDR3 reads TGTGCCAGCAGTCCCGTTGGTAGCGGGGCCACAGATACGCAGTATTTT.